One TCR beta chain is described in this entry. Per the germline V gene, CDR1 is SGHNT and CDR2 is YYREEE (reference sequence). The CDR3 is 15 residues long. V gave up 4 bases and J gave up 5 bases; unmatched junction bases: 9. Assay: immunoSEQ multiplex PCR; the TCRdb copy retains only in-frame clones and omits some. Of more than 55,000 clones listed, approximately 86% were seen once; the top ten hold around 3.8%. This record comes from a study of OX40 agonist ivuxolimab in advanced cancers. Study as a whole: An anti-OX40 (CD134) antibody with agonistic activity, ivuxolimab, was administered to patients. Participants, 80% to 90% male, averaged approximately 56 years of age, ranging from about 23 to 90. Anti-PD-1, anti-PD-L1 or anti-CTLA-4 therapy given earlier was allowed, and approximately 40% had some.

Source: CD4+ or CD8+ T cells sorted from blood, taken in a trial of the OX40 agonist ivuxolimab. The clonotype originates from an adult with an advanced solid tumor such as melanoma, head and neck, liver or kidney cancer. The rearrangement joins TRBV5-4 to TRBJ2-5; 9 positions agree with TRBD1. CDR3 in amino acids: CASSPKQGAWETQYF. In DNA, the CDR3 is TGTGCCAGCAGCCCTAAACAGGGGGCTTGGGAGACCCAGTACTTC. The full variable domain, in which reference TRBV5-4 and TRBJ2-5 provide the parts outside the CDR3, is ETGVTQSPTHLIKTRGQQVTLRCSSQSGHNTVSWYQQALGQGPQFIFQYYREEENGRGNFPPRFSGLQFPNYSSELNVNALELDDSALYLCASSPKQGAWETQYFGPGTRLLVL.